The subject of this entry is one T cell receptor (beta chain). The record originates from a study of blood T cell repertoires in COVID-19. Study at large: COVID-19 samples from acute and convalescent phases originated in the United States, Italy and Spain.

Sequenced by immunoSEQ multiplex PCR; TCRdb stores in-frame clones only, minus some. This sample has over 200,000 clones; 70% to 90% occur once, and the top ten carry around 2.2%. CDR1 MNHEY and CDR2 SVGAGI come from the germline V gene. CDR3 length: 14 residues. Trimming stripped 10 bases from V and 0 bases from J, with 16 bases between. Sequencing was carried out using peripheral blood. This chain links TRBV6-5 with TRBJ2-7, with D perhaps matching TRBD1 (6 bases). This TCR came from a man aged 25 to 40 who had recovered from COVID-19. CDR3: CATTDSPFSYEQYF. CDR3 DNA: TGTGCCACTACGGACAGCCCTTTCTCCTACGAGCAGTACTTC.